Below, 3 T cell receptor beta chains from the same sample are listed, as sequenced in a study of chemoradiotherapy in HPV16-positive cancers. Clones were sequenced by immunoSEQ multiplex PCR, and TCRdb holds only the in-frame ones, with some missing. The sample contains more than 35,000 clones, around 82% of which appear only once. The specimen was blood, collected from a patient who underwent chemoradiotherapy. Receptors were obtained from a human donor with HPV-associated anogenital cancer.

This sequence joins TRBV5-1 and TRBJ2-5; possible D gene TRBD2, 7 bases. Per the germline V gene, CDR1 is SGHRS and CDR2 is YFSETQ. V lost 5 bases, J lost 3 bases, and 20 bases lay in between. The CDR3 is 16 amino acids. The CDR3: CASRSVGGASKETQYF. In DNA, the CDR3 is TGCGCCAGCAGAAGCGTGGGGGGGGCCTCGAAAGAGACCCAGTACTTC.

The chain carries TRBV2 and TRBJ1-2, with 7 bases identical to TRBD1. With V trimmed by 6 bases and J by 6 bases, 4 bases remained unmatched. This CDR3 is built from 12 residues. CDR1 SNHLY and CDR2 FYNNEI come from the germline V gene. Here the CDR3 DNA reads TGTGCCAGCAGCCGACAGGGCGATGGCTACACCTTC. It encodes CASSRQGDGYTF. Filled out from reference TRBV2 and TRBJ1-2, the complete variable domain reads EPEVTQTPSHQVTQMGQEVILRCVPISNHLYFYWYRQILGQKVEFLVSFYNNEISEKSEIFDDQFSVERPDGSNFTLKIRSTKLEDSAMYFCASSRQGDGYTFGSGTRLTVV.

The gene calls are TRBV7-2 and TRBJ1-6, with 7 bases identical to TRBD1. Germline-derived CDR1 and CDR2 are SGHTA and FQGNSA. The V segment lost 4 bases and the J segment 5 bases; nucleotides outside the gene matches: 11. The CDR3 consists of 17 residues. CDR3 residues: CASSYNDRVQHNSPLHF. CDR3 coding DNA: TGTGCCAGCAGCTATAACGACAGGGTCCAGCATAATTCACCCCTCCACTTT.